This is a list of T cell receptor beta chains from one sample in a study of shared clonotypes between healthy human individuals. Sequencing used immunoSEQ multiplex PCR; TCRdb keeps in-frame clones, though not all of them. The table shows around 1.9 million clones, with 90% to 95% occurring only once. Source material: naive CD8+ T cells from PBMCs. All receptors come from a man aged 18 to 30 in good health. Some clones in this sample may be carry-over from other donors' samples. Each CDR3 is given with its conserved first and last residue. The D gene is left open where the match is weak. The listing skips clone size in some rows; elsewhere it reads once, few, many or a size class.

>TRBD2|.|TRBV11-2|TRBJ2-7
TGTGCCAGCAGCTTATTCGTTGGGCGCTCAGCGGGGGGATACTACGAGCAGTACTTC
CASSLFVGRSAGGYYEQYF
>TRBD1|.|TRBV5-5|TRBJ1-5
TGTGCCAGCAGTTCCTGGACAGGGGGTATGCAGCCCCAGCATTTT
CASSSWTGGMQPQHF
>TRBD1|.|TRBV29-1|TRBJ1-1
TGCAGCGGCCTCACAGGGGGAAGTACTGAAGCTTTCTTT
CSGLTGGSTEAFF
>.|.|TRBV29-1|TRBJ1-2
TGCAGCGTTGTCAATGGTGGGGTCAGTGGCTACACCTTC
CSVVNGGVSGYTF
>TRBD2|.|TRBV5-1|TRBJ2-7
TGCGCCAGCAGCTTAACGAGCGGGAGAGCCCTCGAGCAGTACTTC
CASSLTSGRALEQYF
>.|.|TRBV9|TRBJ1-2
TGTGCCAGCAGCGGAGGAGGCGGGGATAATGGCTACACCTTC
CASSGGGGDNGYTF
>.|.|TRBV5-1|TRBJ2-6
TGCGCCAGCAGCTCCGGGACACTCAACCTGGGCGGGGCCAACGTCCTGACTTTC
CASSSGTLNLGGANVLTF
>.|.|TRBV28|TRBJ2-7
TGTGCCAGCAGCCCCTTGGGGCCCCACGAGCAGTACTTC
CASSPLGPHEQYF
>.|.|TRBV7-9|TRBJ1-4
TGTGCCAGCAGCTTGAGCGCAACTAATGAAAAACTGTTTTTT
CASSLSATNEKLFF
>.|.|TRBV4-1|TRBJ1-1
TGCGCCAGCAGCCGCTCCCTTGGTGGGGGCACTGAAGCTTTCTTT
CASSRSLGGGTEAFF
>.|.|TRBV28|TRBJ1-1
TGTGCCAGCAGCGGGGGACTGAACACTGAAGCTTTCTTT
CASSGGLNTEAFF
>.|.|TRBV7-9|TRBJ2-1
TGTGCCAGCGTCGGACGGGACTCCTGGGGCAATGAGCAGTTCTTC
CASVGRDSWGNEQFF
>.|.|TRBV6-5|TRBJ1-1
TGTGCCAGCAGTTACTCGTGGGCCTCGAACACTGAAGCTTTCTTT
CASSYSWASNTEAFF
>TRBD1|.|TRBV7-2|TRBJ1-4
TGTGCCAGCAGCTCGAGGATCCCGGACAGGGCGAACGAAAAACTGTTTTTT
CASSSRIPDRANEKLFF
>.|.|TRBV9|TRBJ2-1
TGTGCCAGCAGCGTAGAAGGTGAGGGACTGGATAACAATGAGCAGTTCTTC
CASSVEGEGLDNNEQFF
>.|.|TRBV5-1|TRBJ1-1
TGCGCCAGCAGTTGGCCAGGGAACACTGAAGCTTTCTTT
CASSWPGNTEAFF
>TRBD2|.|TRBV27|TRBJ2-2
TGTGCCAGCAGTGGCAGAGGGGGAGGACTAGCGGGGAACACCGGGGAGCTGTTTTTT
CASSGRGGGLAGNTGELFF
>.|.|TRBV19|TRBJ1-5
TGTGCCAGTATGGACAGAATGGGCAATCAGCCCCAGCATTTT
CASMDRMGNQPQHF
>.|.|TRBV2|TRBJ2-3
TGTGCCAGCAGTACTACAGGGATGGATACGCAGTATTTT
CASSTTGMDTQYF
>.|.|TRBV2|TRBJ2-1
TGTGCCAGCAGTGGGGTTGCAGGGGACCCTGAGCAGTTCTTC
CASSGVAGDPEQFF
>TRBD2|.|TRBV7-2|TRBJ2-4
TGTGCCAGCAGCCCCCGATTGGCTAGCGGGACGGACATTCAGTACTTC
CASSPRLASGTDIQYF
>.|once|TRBV19|TRBJ1-1
TGTGCCAGTAGTTATGGGGGAGGCACTGAAGCTTTCTTT
CASSYGGGTEAFF
>.|.|TRBV7-2|TRBJ2-3
TGTGCCAGCAGCCATAATGGGCCGACAGATACGCAGTATTTT
CASSHNGPTDTQYF
>.|.|TRBV27|TRBJ2-2
TGTGCCACTCGCACTTCAATTACCGGGGAGCTGTTTTTT
CATRTSITGELFF
>TRBD1|.|TRBV28|TRBJ2-1
TGTGCCAGCAGTCCCGAGGGACAGGGGGCGGCTGAGCAGTTCTTC
CASSPEGQGAAEQFF
>.|.|TRBV14|TRBJ2-7
TGTGCCAGCAACCAGGGGGGGGACGAGCAGTACTTC
CASNQGGDEQYF
>TRBD2|.|TRBV27|TRBJ2-1
TGTGCCAGCAGTTTCCAACCCTTCATCACTAGCGTTATTGATGAGCAGTTCTTC
CASSFQPFITSVIDEQFF
>TRBD1|.|TRBV4-2|TRBJ2-4
TGTGCCAGCAGCCCCCGGGACAGTGAAGCCAAAAACATTCAGTACTTC
CASSPRDSEAKNIQYF
>TRBD2|.|TRBV7-9|TRBJ2-3
TGTGCCAGCAGCCCCTGGATAGCGGGAGCCCAAGGTACGCAGTATTTT
CASSPWIAGAQGTQYF
>.|few|TRBV19|TRBJ1-5
TGTGCCAGTAGTCAAAAGAGCAATCAGCCCCAGCATTTT
CASSQKSNQPQHF
>.|.|TRBV11-2|TRBJ2-2
TGTGCCAGCAGCTTAGAGGGGAGGACCGGGGAGCTGTTTTTT
CASSLEGRTGELFF
>TRBD2|.|TRBV4-3|TRBJ2-7
TGCGCCAGCAGCCAAGATTTGTTTGGCGGGAGGTCGTACGAGCAGTACTTC
CASSQDLFGGRSYEQYF
>TRBD1|.|TRBV11-2|TRBJ1-2
TGTGCCAGCAGCTTATCGGGGACAGGGACCCATGGCTACACCTTC
CASSLSGTGTHGYTF
>.|.|TRBV19|TRBJ1-1
TGTGCCAGTAGTCAAGGGGGGGTCACTGAAGCTTTCTTT
CASSQGGVTEAFF
>.|.|TRBV7-9|TRBJ2-6
TGTGCCAGCAGTGGTTGGCGGACGGCGGACTCTGGGGCCAACGTCCTGACTTTC
CASSGWRTADSGANVLTF
>.|.|TRBV2|TRBJ2-1
TGTGCCAGCAGTGAAGCGCGGGGAAATGAGCAGTTCTTC
CASSEARGNEQFF
>.|.|TRBV28|TRBJ1-6
TGTGCCAGCAGTTCACACAGGGAGGATAATTCACCCCTCCACTTT
CASSSHREDNSPLHF
>.|.|TRBV9|TRBJ2-1
TGTGCCAGCAGCGTAGGGGCCAATTCCTACAATGAGCAGTTCTTC
CASSVGANSYNEQFF
>.|once|TRBV6-6|TRBJ2-7
TGTGCCAGCAGTTACTCAGGAGGGGCCAGTTTCTACGAGCAGTACTTC
CASSYSGGASFYEQYF
>.|once|TRBV7-6|TRBJ2-5
TGTGCCAGCAGCCCCCTTTGGGGCACCCGGGGGTCGACCCAGTACTTC
CASSPLWGTRGSTQYF
>.|.|TRBV15|TRBJ2-2
TGTGCTACGTTGGGACACTCGAACACCGGGGAGCTGTTTTTT
CATLGHSNTGELFF
>.|.|TRBV7-9|TRBJ2-1
TGTGCCAGCAGCTTGGTTCGGTATGAGCAGTTCTTC
CASSLVRYEQFF
>.|.|TRBV7-9|TRBJ2-5
TGTGCCAGCAGCCACCAGCGGAACCCAGAGACCCAGTACTTC
CASSHQRNPETQYF